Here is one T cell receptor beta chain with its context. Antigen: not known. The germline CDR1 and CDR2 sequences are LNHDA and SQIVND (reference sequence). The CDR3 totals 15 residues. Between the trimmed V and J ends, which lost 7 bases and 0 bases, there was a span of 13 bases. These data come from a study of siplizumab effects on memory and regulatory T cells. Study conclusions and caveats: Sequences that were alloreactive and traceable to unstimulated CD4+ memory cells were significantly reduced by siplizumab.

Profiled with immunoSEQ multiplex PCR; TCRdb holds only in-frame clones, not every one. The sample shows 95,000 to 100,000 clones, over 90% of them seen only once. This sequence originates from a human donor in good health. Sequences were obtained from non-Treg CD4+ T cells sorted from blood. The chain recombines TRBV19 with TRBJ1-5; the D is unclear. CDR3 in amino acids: CASTWTGNSNQPQHF. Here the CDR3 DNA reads TGTGCCAGTACCTGGACGGGGAATAGCAATCAGCCCCAGCATTTT.